The rows below give T cell receptor beta chains drawn from one sample of a study of Graves' ophthalmopathy and Graves' hyperthyroidism. One entry per CDR3 protein results from TCRdb running MiXCR on the multiplex PCR reads. The sample has about 410,000 distinct CDR3 sequences; about 16% are singletons. Sequencing was carried out using peripheral blood. Receptor source: a woman aged 18-29 years with Graves' ophthalmopathy. The CDR3 runs from the conserved cysteine through the conserved F or W. D genes are given only for firm matches. Clone size is shown for a subset of rows, as once, few, many or a class of expanded clone.

-	13	many	TRBV10-1	TRBJ2-2	CASSGRGTGELFF	TGCGCCAGCAGTGGGCGAGGCACCGGGGAGCTGTTTTTT
-	14	-	TRBV28	TRBJ2-7	CASSLSGTEKRQYF	TGTGCCAGCAGTTTATCCGGGACGGAGAAACGGCAGTACTTC
-	15	many	TRBV11-2	TRBJ1-1	CASSFEGGVNTEAFF	TGTGCCAGCAGCTTTGAGGGGGGCGTGAACACTGAAGCTTTCTTT
TRBD1	13	many	TRBV20-1	TRBJ2-5	CSAHHPDRAARYF	TGCAGTGCTCACCATCCCGACAGGGCAGCCCGGTACTTC
-	11	many	TRBV28	TRBJ2-7	CASRETGPQYF	TGTGCCAGCAGGGAAACAGGGCCGCAGTACTTC
-	15	many	TRBV28	TRBJ2-4	CASSRRYSHQNIQYF	TGTGCCAGCAGTCGAAGGTACAGCCACCAAAACATTCAGTACTTC
-	13	-	TRBV28	TRBJ2-5	CASRTDSRETQYF	TGTGCCAGCAGAACGGACAGCCGAGAGACCCAGTACTTC
-	13	many	TRBV6-1	TRBJ2-7	CASSDLREYEQYF	TGTGCCAGCAGTGATCTTCGGGAGTACGAGCAGTACTTC
-	15	many	TRBV28	TRBJ1-5	CASSSGVGGNQPQHF	TGTGCCAGCAGTTCAGGGGTCGGGGGCAATCAGCCCCAGCATTTT
-	13	many	TRBV30	TRBJ1-5	CAWTAALNQPQHF	TGTGCCTGGACGGCAGCCCTTAATCAGCCCCAGCATTTT
-	15	-	TRBV28	TRBJ2-5	CASRDDSLREETQYF	TGTGCCAGCAGGGATGACAGTTTGCGGGAAGAGACCCAGTACTTC
TRBD2	18	many	TRBV28	TRBJ2-2	CASSLLTSGGLNTGELFF	TGTGCCAGCAGTCTGTTGACTAGCGGGGGCCTAAACACCGGGGAGCTGTTTTTT
-	12	many	TRBV29-1	TRBJ1-2	CSVEGIDYGYTF	TGCAGCGTTGAGGGGATTGACTATGGCTACACCTTC
-	13	many	TRBV20-1	TRBJ2-7	CSALIHRDGEQYF	TGCAGTGCCCTTATTCACAGGGATGGCGAGCAGTACTTC
-	13	many	TRBV6-5	TRBJ1-2	CASSSGAGGAYTF	TGTGCCAGCAGTTCGGGGGCGGGGGGCGCCTACACCTTC
-	13	many	TRBV28	TRBJ1-1	CASSLWPNTEAFF	TGTGCCAGCAGTTTATGGCCGAACACTGAAGCTTTCTTT
TRBD1	11	many	TRBV29-1	TRBJ2-7	CSAKTGGEQYF	TGCAGCGCTAAGACAGGGGGCGAGCAGTACTTC
-	16	many	TRBV27	TRBJ1-1	CASIPLTGAMNTEAFF	TGTGCCAGCATCCCCCTGACAGGAGCAATGAACACTGAAGCTTTCTTT
TRBD1	18	many	TRBV6-4	TRBJ2-2	CASSTPPRDRLNTGELFF	TGTGCCAGCAGTACACCCCCCCGGGACAGGCTCAACACCGGGGAGCTGTTTTTT
-	15	-	TRBV28	TRBJ2-5	CASSFSGAISETQYF	TGTGCCAGCAGTTTCTCGGGGGCGATTTCGGAGACCCAGTACTTC